A selection of T cell receptor beta chains follows, all from one sample in a study of T cell repertoires in cytomegalovirus infection. TCRdb used MiXCR to reprocess the reads, holding one entry per CDR3 protein. This sample has fewer than 550,000 distinct CDR3 sequences, with approximately 26% found just once. The sequenced sample was PBMCs. The origin of the receptors is a human donor in good health (CMV status not recorded). Some clones in this sample may be carry-over from other donors' samples. CDR3s include the opening cysteine and the closing phenylalanine or tryptophan. The order of the fields is D gene, J gene, V gene, clone size, CDR3 DNA, CDR3 protein. The D gene is left open where the match is weak. A clone size is listed for some rows: how often the clone was seen (once, few, many), or a class if it is expanded.

TRBD1	TRBJ1-4	TRBV11-2	.	TGTGCCAGCAGCCTCCGGGACAGGGGGACTAATGAAAAACTGTTTTTT	CASSLRDRGTNEKLFF
.	TRBJ2-1	TRBV7-3	many	TGTGCCAGCAGCTTAGTCGCGAAGGCCAATGAGCAGTTCTTC	CASSLVAKANEQFF
TRBD1	TRBJ1-2	TRBV7-8	few	TGTGCCAGCAGCTCGCACAGGGGGCGCGCCCGGGGGAGCTATGGCTACACCTTC	CASSSHRGRARGSYGYTF
.	TRBJ1-4	TRBV12-3/TRBV12-4	.	TGTGCCAGCAGCGGCCGGTCAGGAAAACTGTTTTTT	CASSGRSGKLFF
.	TRBJ1-1	TRBV18	few	TGTGCCAGCTCACCCTCCTGGGGAGGGCCTAAAGGGGACACTGAAGCTTTCTTT	CASSPSWGGPKGDTEAFF
TRBD2	TRBJ2-3	TRBV7-3	many	TGTGCCAGCAGCTTGACTAGCGGGAGGGCCGAAGATACGCAGTATTTT	CASSLTSGRAEDTQYF
TRBD2	TRBJ2-2	TRBV6-1	.	TGTGCCAGCAGTGAACGACTAGCGGGACGCACCGGGGAGCTGTTTTTT	CASSERLAGRTGELFF
.	TRBJ1-1	TRBV5-1	few	TGCGCCAGCAGCTTGCGGCCAGGGGAAGGGAACACTGAAGCTTTCTTT	CASSLRPGEGNTEAFF
.	TRBJ1-1	TRBV14	.	TGTGCCAGCAGGCTGCATCAGGGAATCAACACTGAAGCTTTCTTT	CASRLHQGINTEAFF
.	TRBJ2-1	TRBV12-3/TRBV12-4	many	TGTGCCAGCAGGAGACCTCAGGGGGGCGAGGAGCAGTTCTTC	CASRRPQGGEEQFF
.	TRBJ2-5	TRBV27	.	TGTGCCAGCAGTTTCGAGGGCAGGGCAGTCGGAGAGACCCAGTACTTC	CASSFEGRAVGETQYF
TRBD2	TRBJ2-5	TRBV19	.	TGTGCCAGTAGTATGACCGGGAGGGATCAAGAGACCCAGTACTTC	CASSMTGRDQETQYF
.	TRBJ1-5	TRBV7-2	few	TGTGCCAGCAGCCCCGGACGGGCTAATCAGCCCCAGCATTTT	CASSPGRANQPQHF
TRBD1	TRBJ1-5	TRBV29-1	.	TGCAGCGTTATAACCGGGACAGGGGTGGATCAGCCCCAGCATTTT	CSVITGTGVDQPQHF
.	TRBJ2-3	TRBV7-2	few	TGTGCCAGCAGGGAAAAAGGGGGTCGGGAGTCGACAGATACGCAGTATTTT	CASREKGGRESTDTQYF
TRBD1	TRBJ1-5	TRBV6-2/TRBV6-3	few	TGTGCCAGCAGTCCGATTGACAGGGCGGATCAGCCCCAGCATTTT	CASSPIDRADQPQHF
TRBD1	TRBJ1-6	TRBV19	few	TGTGCCAGTATGCCAAAGACAGGGCGGGATAATTCACCCCTCCACTTT	CASMPKTGRDNSPLHF
TRBD2	TRBJ2-3	TRBV6-5	.	TGTGCCAGCATGGTAGCGGGAGTTTTGGGCGGTACGCAGTATTTT	CASMVAGVLGGTQYF
TRBD1	TRBJ1-3	TRBV10-2	.	TGCGCCAGCAGTGAGTTCGGACAGGGGGCAGGAAACACCATATATTTT	CASSEFGQGAGNTIYF
.	TRBJ2-7	TRBV7-9	many	TGTGCCAGCAGCTCTCCGGACAGATCATCTGGCTACGAGCAGTACTTC	CASSSPDRSSGYEQYF
.	TRBJ2-6	TRBV7-9	many	TGTGCCAGCAGCCCATGGGGCTCTGGGGCCAACGTCCTGACTTTC	CASSPWGSGANVLTF
TRBD1	TRBJ2-3	TRBV7-8	many	TGTGCCAGCAGCTTAGGGACAGGACCTAGCACAGATACGCAGTATTTT	CASSLGTGPSTDTQYF
.	TRBJ1-1	TRBV19	.	TGTGCCAGTAGTATAGGTTGGAGAATGAACACTGAAGCTTTCTTT	CASSIGWRMNTEAFF
.	TRBJ1-4	TRBV4-1	.	TGCGCCAGCAGCCCCTTCGGCCCCCCCCGGATAAATGAAAAACTGTTTTTT	CASSPFGPPRINEKLFF
.	TRBJ1-3	TRBV7-2	.	TGTGCCAGCAGCTTAGGGTCGAGTCTCTCTGGAAACACCATATATTTT	CASSLGSSLSGNTIYF
TRBD2	TRBJ2-7	TRBV12-3/TRBV12-4	.	TGTGCCAGCAGACGGACTAGCGGGATTGACGAGCAGTACTTC	CASRRTSGIDEQYF
.	TRBJ2-3	TRBV6-2/TRBV6-3	many	TGTGCCACCAGTTTTGGGGATACGCAGTATTTT	CATSFGDTQYF
.	TRBJ1-1	TRBV12-3/TRBV12-4	.	TGTGCCAGTAACCTTCAGGGTTCCACTGAAGCTTTCTTT	CASNLQGSTEAFF
.	TRBJ1-1	TRBV6-1	.	TGTGCCAGCAGTGACAGGGTTCGGACTGAAGCTTTCTTT	CASSDRVRTEAFF
.	TRBJ1-2	TRBV19	few	TGTGCCACTCTATCGTACTATGGCTACACCTTC	CATLSYYGYTF
.	TRBJ1-1	TRBV4-3	.	TGCGCCAGCAGCACTCGGGGGTCCTCTGGCACTGAAGCTTTCTTT	CASSTRGSSGTEAFF
TRBD1	TRBJ2-3	TRBV5-6	few	TGTGCCAGCTCCGGGACAGGCGGGGCAGATACGCAGTATTTT	CASSGTGGADTQYF
.	TRBJ1-1	TRBV2	.	TGTGCCAGCAGTGTGTCCCACAGGATCGGGGGGCACACTGAAGCTTTCTTT	CASSVSHRIGGHTEAFF
TRBD1	TRBJ1-2	TRBV12-3/TRBV12-4	.	TGTGCCAGCAGTTTGTTGGCAGGGGGTCTTCGAGGCTACACCTTC	CASSLLAGGLRGYTF
.	TRBJ1-6	TRBV28	few	TGTGCCAGCAACCAATTGACAGTTTATAATTCACCCCTCCACTTT	CASNQLTVYNSPLHF
.	TRBJ2-1	TRBV7-2	few	TGTGCCAGCAGCTTAGCGGGGGCAGCGCGGGGCCGAAATGAGCAGTTCTTC	CASSLAGAARGRNEQFF
TRBD2	TRBJ2-7	TRBV7-9	.	TGTGCCAGCAGGCTCACGGGCGGGAGGGCCCACGAGCAGTACTTC	CASRLTGGRAHEQYF
TRBD2	TRBJ2-7	TRBV4-1	few	TGCGCCAGCAGCCAAGGCCTAGCGGCGACCTACGAGCAGTACTTC	CASSQGLAATYEQYF
TRBD2	TRBJ2-1	TRBV12-3/TRBV12-4	.	TGTGCCAGCATTACTAGCGGTAATGAGCAGTTCTTC	CASITSGNEQFF
.	TRBJ1-5	TRBV7-9	.	TGTGCCAGCAGCCTTTTCTCAGGGCGCGGCAATCAGCCCCAGCATTTT	CASSLFSGRGNQPQHF
.	TRBJ2-1	TRBV9	few	TGTGCCAGCAGTGGGGAATCCTACAATGAGCAGTTCTTC	CASSGESYNEQFF
TRBD2	TRBJ2-7	TRBV5-1	.	TGCGCCAGCAGCTTGGCCGCTAGCGGACTCTCCTACGAGCAGTACTTC	CASSLAASGLSYEQYF
.	TRBJ1-2	TRBV4-3	.	TGCGCCAGCAGCCCTATCGGAGACAGCGATGGCTACACCTTC	CASSPIGDSDGYTF
.	TRBJ1-2	TRBV20-1	.	TGCAGTGCCCTGAACCTGGTCGACTATGGCTACACCTTC	CSALNLVDYGYTF
TRBD1	TRBJ1-1	TRBV10-3	.	TGTGCCATCAGCGACAGGGGAGACACTGAAGCTTTCTTT	CAISDRGDTEAFF
.	TRBJ1-1	TRBV7-9	many	TGTGCCAGCAGCCAGCCCGGGGATGAAGCTTTCTTT	CASSQPGDEAFF
.	TRBJ2-7	TRBV7-2	many	TGTGCCAGCAGCTCGAACACGGGAAGCTCCTACGAGCAGTACTTC	CASSSNTGSSYEQYF
.	TRBJ2-7	TRBV7-4	few	TGTGCCAGCAGCTTTGGCGGGTTCGGCTCCTACGAGCAGTACTTC	CASSFGGFGSYEQYF
TRBD1	TRBJ1-4	TRBV5-5	.	TGTGCCAGCAGCTTCACCGGGACAGGCCGCCTTAATGAAAAACTGTTTTTT	CASSFTGTGRLNEKLFF
.	TRBJ2-1	TRBV12-3/TRBV12-4	.	TGTGCCAGCAGTTTAGCAACGGGGAGCTTCTACAATGAGCAGTTCTTC	CASSLATGSFYNEQFF
.	TRBJ2-2	TRBV6-2/TRBV6-3	many	TGTGCCAGCAGTTGGGGCGTGACCAACACCGGGGAGCTGTTTTTT	CASSWGVTNTGELFF
TRBD2	TRBJ2-1	TRBV7-2	many	TGTGCCAGCAGCTACGCCGGGACTAGCGGCTCCAATGAGCAGTTCTTC	CASSYAGTSGSNEQFF
TRBD1	TRBJ1-1	TRBV7-2	.	TGTGCCAGCAGCAAGCGACAGGGGAGGGTTATGAACACTGAAGCTTTCTTT	CASSKRQGRVMNTEAFF
.	TRBJ1-2	TRBV4-1	.	TGCGCCAGCAGCCAAGGTCAACAGCCCTATGGCTACACCTTC	CASSQGQQPYGYTF
TRBD2	TRBJ2-1	TRBV30	.	TGTGCCTGGAGGCCCGCTAGCGGGAGGTACTACAATGAGCAGTTCTTC	CAWRPASGRYYNEQFF
TRBD2	TRBJ2-3	TRBV14	.	TGTGCCAGCAGCCATTTAGCGGGACTTTTCACAGATACGCAGTATTTT	CASSHLAGLFTDTQYF
.	TRBJ1-2	TRBV12-3/TRBV12-4	.	TGTGCCAGCAGACCATCCTATGGCTACACCTTC	CASRPSYGYTF